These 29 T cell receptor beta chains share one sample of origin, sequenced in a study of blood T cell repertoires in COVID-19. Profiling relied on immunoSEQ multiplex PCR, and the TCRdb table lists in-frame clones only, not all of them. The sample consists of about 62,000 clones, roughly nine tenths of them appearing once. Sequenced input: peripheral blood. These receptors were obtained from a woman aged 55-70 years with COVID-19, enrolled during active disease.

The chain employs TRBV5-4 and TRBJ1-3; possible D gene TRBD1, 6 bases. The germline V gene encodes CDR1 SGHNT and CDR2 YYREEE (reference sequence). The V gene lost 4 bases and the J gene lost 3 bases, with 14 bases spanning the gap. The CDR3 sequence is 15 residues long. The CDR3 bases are TGTGCCAGCAGCCCTGCCCAGGGGAATGGAAACACCATATATTTT. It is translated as CASSPAQGNGNTIYF.

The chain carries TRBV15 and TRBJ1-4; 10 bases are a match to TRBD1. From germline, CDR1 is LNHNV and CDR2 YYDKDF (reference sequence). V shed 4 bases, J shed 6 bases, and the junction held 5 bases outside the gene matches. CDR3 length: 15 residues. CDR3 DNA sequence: TGTGCCACCAGCACTGGCGGGACAGGGGATGAAAAACTGTTTTTT. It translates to CATSTGGTGDEKLFF.

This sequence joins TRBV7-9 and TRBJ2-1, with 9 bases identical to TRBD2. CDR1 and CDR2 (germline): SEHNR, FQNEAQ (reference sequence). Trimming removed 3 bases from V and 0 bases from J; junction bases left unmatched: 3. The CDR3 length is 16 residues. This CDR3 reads CASSLGLARSYNEQFF. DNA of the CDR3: TGTGCCAGCAGCTTGGGACTAGCCCGCTCCTACAATGAGCAGTTCTTC. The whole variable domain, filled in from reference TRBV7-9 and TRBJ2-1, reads DTGVSQNPRHKITKRGQNVTFRCDPISEHNRLYWYRQTLGQGPEFLTYFQNEAQLEKSRLLSDRFSAERPKGSFSTLEIQRTEQGDSAMYLCASSLGLARSYNEQFFGPGTRLTVL.

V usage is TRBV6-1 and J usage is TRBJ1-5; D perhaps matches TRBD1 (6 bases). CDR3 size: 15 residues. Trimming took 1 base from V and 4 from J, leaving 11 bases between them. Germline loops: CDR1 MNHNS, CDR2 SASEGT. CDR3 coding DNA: TGTGCCAGCAGTGAAGGGCAGGGGATGAATCAGCCCCAGCATTTT. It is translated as CASSEGQGMNQPQHF.

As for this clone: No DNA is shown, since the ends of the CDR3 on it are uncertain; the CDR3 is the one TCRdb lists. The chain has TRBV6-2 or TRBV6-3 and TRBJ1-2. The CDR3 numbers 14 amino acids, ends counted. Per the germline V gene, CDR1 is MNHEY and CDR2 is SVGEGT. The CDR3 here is CASSSSGGAYGYTF.

The chain's CDR3 is CASSRSAVIPLYNEQFF. For the CDR3, the DNA is TGTGCCAGTAGTAGGTCAGCGGTAATACCTCTCTACAATGAGCAGTTCTTC. The chain is built from TRBV19 and TRBJ2-1, with D possibly matching TRBD2 (5 bases). V gave up 4 bases and J gave up 3 bases, with 19 bases separating them. The CDR3 covers 17 residues. Germline CDR1 is LNHDA and CDR2 is SQIVND (reference sequence).

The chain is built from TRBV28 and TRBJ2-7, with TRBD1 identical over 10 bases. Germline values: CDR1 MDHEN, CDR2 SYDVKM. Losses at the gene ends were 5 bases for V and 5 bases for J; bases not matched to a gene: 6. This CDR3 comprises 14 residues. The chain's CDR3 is CASSTSTGGNEQYF. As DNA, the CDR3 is TGTGCCAGCAGTACCTCGACAGGGGGCAACGAGCAGTACTTC.

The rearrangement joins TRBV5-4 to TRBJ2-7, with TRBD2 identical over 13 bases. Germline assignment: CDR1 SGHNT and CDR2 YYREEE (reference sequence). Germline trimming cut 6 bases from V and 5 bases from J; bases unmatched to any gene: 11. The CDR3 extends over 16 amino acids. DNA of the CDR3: TGTGCCAGCAACCCCTCCCGGACTAGCGGGAGCCACGAGCAGTACTTC. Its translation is CASNPSRTSGSHEQYF.

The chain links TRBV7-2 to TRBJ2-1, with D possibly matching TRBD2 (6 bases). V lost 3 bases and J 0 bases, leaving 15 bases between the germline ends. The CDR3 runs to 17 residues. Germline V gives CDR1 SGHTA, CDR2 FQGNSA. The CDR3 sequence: CASSFPLSGFSYNEQFF. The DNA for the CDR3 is TGTGCCAGCAGCTTCCCGCTCAGCGGGTTCTCCTACAATGAGCAGTTCTTC.

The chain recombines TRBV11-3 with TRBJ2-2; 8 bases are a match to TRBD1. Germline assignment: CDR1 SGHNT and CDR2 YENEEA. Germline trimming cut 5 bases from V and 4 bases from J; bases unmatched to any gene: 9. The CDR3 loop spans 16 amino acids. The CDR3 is CASSPPDREVTGELFF. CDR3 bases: TGTGCCAGCAGCCCCCCGGACAGGGAAGTCACCGGGGAGCTGTTTTTT.

The CDR3 DNA is TGTGCCAGCAGCGTTTCTGAGGGGGACAATGAAAAACTGTTTTTT. It codes for CASSVSEGDNEKLFF. V usage is TRBV9 and J usage is TRBJ1-4; possibly TRBD1 for D (6 bases). Germline CDR1 is SGDLS and CDR2 is YYNGEE. This CDR3 has 15 residues. V lost 2 bases and J 5 bases, leaving 13 bases between the germline ends.

This CDR3 is CASRTRGLEKLFF. The CDR3 DNA is TGTGCCAGCAGGACCAGGGGGTTGGAAAAACTGTTTTTT. The rearrangement uses TRBV2 and TRBJ1-4, with 7 positions matching TRBD1. This CDR3 is 13 amino acids long. The V gene end was trimmed by 6 bases and the J gene end by 8 bases; junction bases not matched to a gene: 6. Looked up from germline, CDR1 is SNHLY and CDR2 is FYNNEI.

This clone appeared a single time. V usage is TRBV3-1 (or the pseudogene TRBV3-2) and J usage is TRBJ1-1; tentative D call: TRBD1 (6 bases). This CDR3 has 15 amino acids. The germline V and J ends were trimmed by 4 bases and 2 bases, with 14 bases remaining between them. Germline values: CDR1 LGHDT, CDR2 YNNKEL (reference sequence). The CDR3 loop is CASSLRTARNTEAFF. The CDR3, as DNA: TGTGCCAGCAGCCTCCGGACAGCGAGAAACACTGAAGCTTTCTTT.

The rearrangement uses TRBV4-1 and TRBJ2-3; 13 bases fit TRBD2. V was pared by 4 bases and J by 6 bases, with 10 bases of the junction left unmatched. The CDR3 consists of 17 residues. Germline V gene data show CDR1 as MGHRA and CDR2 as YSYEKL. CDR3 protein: CASSPVGTSGALDTQYF. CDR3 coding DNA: TGCGCCAGCAGCCCCGTCGGGACTAGCGGGGCCTTGGATACGCAGTATTTT.

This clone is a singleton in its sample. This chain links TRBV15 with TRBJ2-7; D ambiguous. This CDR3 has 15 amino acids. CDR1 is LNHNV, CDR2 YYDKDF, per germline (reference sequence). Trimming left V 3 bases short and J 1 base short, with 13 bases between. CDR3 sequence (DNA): TGTGCCACCAGCAGGGCCCTTACAGTGTCCTACGAGCAGTACTTC. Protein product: CATSRALTVSYEQYF.

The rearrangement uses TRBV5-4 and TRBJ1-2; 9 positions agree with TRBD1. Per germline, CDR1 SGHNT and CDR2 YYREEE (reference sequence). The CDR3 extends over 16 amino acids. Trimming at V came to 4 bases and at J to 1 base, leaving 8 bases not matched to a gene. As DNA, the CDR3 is TGTGCCAGCAGCGTCCCGGGACAGGGAAATAACTATGGCTACACCTTC. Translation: CASSVPGQGNNYGYTF.

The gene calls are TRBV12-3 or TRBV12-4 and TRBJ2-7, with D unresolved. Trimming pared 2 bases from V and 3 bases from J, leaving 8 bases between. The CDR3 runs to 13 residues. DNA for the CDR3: TGTGCCAGCAGTTTATCCCCGAGCTACGAGCAGTACTTC. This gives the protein CASSLSPSYEQYF.

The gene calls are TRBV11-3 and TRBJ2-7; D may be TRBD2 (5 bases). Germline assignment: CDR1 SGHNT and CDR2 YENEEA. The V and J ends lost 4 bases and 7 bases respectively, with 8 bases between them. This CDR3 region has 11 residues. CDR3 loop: CASSSRTEQYF. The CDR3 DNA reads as TGTGCCAGCAGCTCTCGGACTGAGCAGTACTTC. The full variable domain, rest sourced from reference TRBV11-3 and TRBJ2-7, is EAGVVQSPRYKIIEKKQPVAFWCNPISGHNTLYWYLQNLGQGPELLIRYENEEAVDDSQLPKDRFSAERLKGVDSTLKIQPAELGDSAVYLCASSSRTEQYFGPGTRLTVT.

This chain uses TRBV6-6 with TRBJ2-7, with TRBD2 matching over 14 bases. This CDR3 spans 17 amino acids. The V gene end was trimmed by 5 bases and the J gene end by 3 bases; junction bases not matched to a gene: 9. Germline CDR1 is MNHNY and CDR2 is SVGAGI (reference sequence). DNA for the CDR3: TGTGCCAGCAGTCCCCGACTAGCGGGAGGGCTCCTCTACGAGCAGTACTTC. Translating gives CASSPRLAGGLLYEQYF.

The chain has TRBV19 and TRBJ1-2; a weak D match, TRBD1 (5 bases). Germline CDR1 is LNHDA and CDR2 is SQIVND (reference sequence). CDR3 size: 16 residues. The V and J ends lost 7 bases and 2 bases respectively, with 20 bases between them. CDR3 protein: CASTSWEGRRNYGYTF. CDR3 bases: TGTGCCAGTACTTCATGGGAGGGGCGGAGAAACTATGGCTACACCTTC.

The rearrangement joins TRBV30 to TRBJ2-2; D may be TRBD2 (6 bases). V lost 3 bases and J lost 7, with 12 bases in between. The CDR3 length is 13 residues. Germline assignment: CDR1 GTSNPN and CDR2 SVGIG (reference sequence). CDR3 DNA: TGTGCCTGGAGCAGTACTAGCTACGGGGAGCTGTTTTTT. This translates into CAWSSTSYGELFF.

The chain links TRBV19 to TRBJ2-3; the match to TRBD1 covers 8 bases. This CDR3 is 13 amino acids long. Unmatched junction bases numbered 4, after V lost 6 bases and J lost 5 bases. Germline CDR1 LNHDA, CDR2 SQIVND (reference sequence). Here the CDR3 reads CASRATGGDTQYF. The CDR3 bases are TGTGCCAGTAGGGCTACAGGGGGAGATACGCAGTATTTT.

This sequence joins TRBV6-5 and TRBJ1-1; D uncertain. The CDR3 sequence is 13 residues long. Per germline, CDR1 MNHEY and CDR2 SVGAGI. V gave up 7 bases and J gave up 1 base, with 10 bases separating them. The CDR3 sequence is CASTDHRNTEAFF. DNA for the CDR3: TGTGCCAGCACCGATCACAGGAACACTGAAGCTTTCTTT.

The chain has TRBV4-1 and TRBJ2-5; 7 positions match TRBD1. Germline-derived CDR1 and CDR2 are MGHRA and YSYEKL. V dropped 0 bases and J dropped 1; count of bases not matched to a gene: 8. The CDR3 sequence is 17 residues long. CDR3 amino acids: CASSQESGTASQETQYF. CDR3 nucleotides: TGCGCCAGCAGCCAAGAATCCGGGACAGCCTCCCAAGAGACCCAGTACTTC.

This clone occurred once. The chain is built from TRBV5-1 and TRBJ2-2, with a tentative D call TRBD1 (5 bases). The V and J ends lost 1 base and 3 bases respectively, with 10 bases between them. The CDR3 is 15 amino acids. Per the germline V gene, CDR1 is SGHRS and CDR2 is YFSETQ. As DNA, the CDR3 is TGCGCCAGCAGCTTGAAACAGGAACACACCGGGGAGCTGTTTTTT. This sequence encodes CASSLKQEHTGELFF.

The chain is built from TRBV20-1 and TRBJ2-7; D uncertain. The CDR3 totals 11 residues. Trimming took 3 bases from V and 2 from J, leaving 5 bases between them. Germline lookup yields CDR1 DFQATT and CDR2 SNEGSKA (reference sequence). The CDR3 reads CSARQTYEQYF. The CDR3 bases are TGCAGTGCTAGGCAGACCTACGAGCAGTACTTC.

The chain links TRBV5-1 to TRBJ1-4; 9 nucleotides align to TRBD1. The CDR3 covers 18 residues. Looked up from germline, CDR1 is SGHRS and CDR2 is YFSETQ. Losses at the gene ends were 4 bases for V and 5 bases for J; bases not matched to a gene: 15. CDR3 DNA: TGCGCCAGCAGCCCCGCCGCAGGCTACAGGGGGCGCAATGAAAAACTGTTTTTT. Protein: CASSPAAGYRGRNEKLFF.

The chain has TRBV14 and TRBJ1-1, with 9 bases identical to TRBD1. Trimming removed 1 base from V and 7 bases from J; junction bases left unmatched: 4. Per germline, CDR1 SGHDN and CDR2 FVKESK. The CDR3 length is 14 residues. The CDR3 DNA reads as TGTGCCAGCAGCCAAGTACAGGGGGCAAGTGAAGCTTTCTTT. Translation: CASSQVQGASEAFF.

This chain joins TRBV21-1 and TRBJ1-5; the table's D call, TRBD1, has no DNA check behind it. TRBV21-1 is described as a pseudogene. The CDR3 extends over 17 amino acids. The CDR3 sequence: CASSKEKRTGNNQPQHF. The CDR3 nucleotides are TGTGCCAGCAGCAAAGAAAAGAGGACAGGGAACAATCAGCCCCAGCATTTT.